Shown below are 17 T cell receptor beta chains from a single sample sequenced in a study of breast tumors, draining lymph nodes, adjacent tissues. MiXCR was run by TCRdb on the multiplex PCR reads, yielding one entry per CDR3 protein. Among some 25,000 distinct CDR3 sequences listed, almost 70% were seen once. The sample was tumor-adjacent breast tissue. Every receptor here comes from a female donor with breast cancer. Some clones in this sample may be carry-over from other donors' samples.

The chain recombines TRBV11-2 with TRBJ2-3, with D possibly TRBD2 on 7 matching bases. The CDR3 spans 14 residues. Germline V gene lookup returns CDR1 SGHAT and CDR2 FQNNGV. Trimming took 7 bases from V and 5 from J, leaving 16 bases between them. This CDR3 reads CASTAGEGLDTQYF. Here the CDR3 DNA reads TGTGCCAGCACCGCAGGGGAGGGGTTAGATACGCAGTATTTT.

The genes are TRBV2 and TRBJ2-7; 8 bases are shared with TRBD1. The length of the CDR3 is 12 residues. Germline V gene sequence: CDR1 SNHLY, CDR2 FYNNEI. V gave up 6 bases and J gave up 7 bases; unmatched junction bases: 5. CDR3 residues: CASSFTGGEQYF. CDR3 coding DNA: TGTGCCAGCAGCTTTACAGGGGGAGAGCAGTACTTC.

This clonotype was observed at least ten times. The chain is built from TRBV2 and TRBJ2-5; D ambiguous. Germline loops: CDR1 SNHLY, CDR2 FYNNEI. V lost 4 bases and J 2 bases, leaving 8 bases between the germline ends. This CDR3 has 13 residues. The CDR3 DNA is TGTGCCAGCAGTGGTGTTGGGCAAGAGACCCAGTACTTC. Amino acids: CASSGVGQETQYF.

The J gene is TRBJ2-5, the V gene TRBV6-5; possibly TRBD1 or TRBD2 for D (5 bases each). This CDR3 has 12 amino acids. Trimming shortened V by 6 bases and J by 5 bases, and 10 bases separated the two germline ends. Germline CDR1 MNHEY, CDR2 SVGAGI. The DNA for the CDR3 is TGTGCCAGCAGCGGCAGGGACGAGACCCAGTACTTC. Translating gives CASSGRDETQYF.

The chain has TRBV10-3 and TRBJ1-5; D is undetermined. Germline V gene data show CDR1 as ENHRY and CDR2 as SYGVKD. This CDR3 is built from 13 residues. Trimming left V 0 bases short and J 5 bases short, with 5 bases between. The CDR3 protein is CAISESRDQPQHF. CDR3 coding DNA: TGTGCCATCAGTGAGTCGAGGGATCAGCCCCAGCATTTT.

This clonotype was found once. This chain links TRBV10-3 with TRBJ2-7; D may correspond to TRBD1 or TRBD2 (5 bases each). There are 13 residues in the CDR3. Germline V gene sequence: CDR1 ENHRY, CDR2 SYGVKD. The ends were cut back, 2 bases at V and 4 bases at J, with 9 bases in the middle. This CDR3 reads CAISERGAYEQYF. The CDR3 coding sequence is TGTGCCATCAGTGAGAGAGGGGCTTACGAGCAGTACTTC.

The chain has TRBV7-9 and TRBJ2-2, with D possibly matching TRBD2 (5 bases). The CDR3 extends over 13 amino acids. CDR1 is SEHNR and CDR2 is FQNEAQ in the germline V gene (reference sequence). Trimming pared 6 bases from V and 5 bases from J, leaving 10 bases between. CDR3 nucleotides: TGTGCCAGCAGACCACTAGAAACCGGGGAGCTGTTTTTT. It codes for CASRPLETGELFF.

This clonotype was picked up a small number of times. The chain recombines TRBV5-1 with TRBJ2-3; TRBD2 agrees at 13 bases. J gave up 3 bases and V 0 bases, and 13 bases lay outside the gene matches. Germline V gene sequence: CDR1 SGHRS, CDR2 YFSETQ. The CDR3 spans 20 residues. The CDR3 protein is CASSLAGQGLTSGRTDTQYF. The CDR3 DNA reads TGCGCCAGCAGCTTGGCGGGGCAGGGCTTGACTAGCGGGAGGACAGATACGCAGTATTTT. Complete variable domain (other parts from reference TRBV5-1 and TRBJ2-3): KAGVTQTPRYLIKTRGQQVTLSCSPISGHRSVSWYQQTPGQGLQFLFEYFSETQRNKGNFPGRFSGRQFSNSRSEMNVSTLELGDSALYLCASSLAGQGLTSGRTDTQYFGPGTRLTVL.

There are many counts of this clonotype. This rearrangement joins TRBV11-3 to TRBJ2-1, with D tentatively TRBD1 (6 bases). The germline V gene encodes CDR1 SGHNT and CDR2 YENEEA. The CDR3 is 15 residues long. V was clipped by 3 bases and J by 2 bases, with 11 bases between them. This CDR3 reads CASSLGTSTYNEQFF. CDR3 DNA: TGTGCCAGCAGCTTGGGGACATCTACCTACAATGAGCAGTTCTTC.

V usage is TRBV7-9 and J usage is TRBJ2-1, with a weak D call TRBD1 (5 bases). Trimming shortened V by 5 bases and J by 0 bases, and 5 bases separated the two germline ends. The CDR3 spans 13 residues. The germline gives CDR1 SEHNR, CDR2 FQNEAQ (reference sequence). The CDR3: CASSQGSYNEQFF. CDR3 bases: TGTGCCAGCAGCCAGGGCTCCTACAATGAGCAGTTCTTC.

The CDR3, as DNA: TGCAGTGCCCCGGGGGCCTCTTGGGAGCAGTACTTC. Translation: CSAPGASWEQYF. The chain joins TRBV20-1 to TRBJ2-7; D is tentatively TRBD1 or TRBD2 (6 bases each). Germline-derived CDR1 and CDR2 are DFQATT and SNEGSKA (reference sequence). The CDR3 length is 12 residues. Deletions cut 6 bases from V and 7 bases from J, with 16 bases between.

This clonotype was recorded many times. The V gene is TRBV6-1, the J gene TRBJ2-7; D gene ambiguous. Deletions cut 1 base from V and 3 bases from J, with 1 base between. Germline lookup yields CDR1 MNHNS and CDR2 SASEGT. The CDR3 is 11 amino acids. The CDR3: CASSEGYEQYF. The DNA for the CDR3 is TGTGCCAGCAGTGAAGGCTACGAGCAGTACTTC.

The chain recombines TRBV7-7 with TRBJ2-7; TRBD2 agrees at 9 bases. Germline V gene lookup returns CDR1 SSHAT and CDR2 FNYEAQ (reference sequence). V lost 11 bases to trimming and J lost 7 bases; unmatched junction nucleotides: 6. CDR3 length: 11 amino acids. Here the CDR3 reads CAAGGSEEQYF. DNA of the CDR3: TGTGCCGCGGGGGGGTCTGAAGAGCAGTACTTC.

On this clonotype: The junction and the germline gene differ at one end; a read error may be behind it. This rearrangement joins TRBV4-1 to TRBJ2-1, with a possible D match to TRBD2 (6 bases). The CDR3 runs to 15 residues. Germline V gene sequence: CDR1 MGHRA, CDR2 YSYEKL. CDR3 in amino acids: CASSQDNGFAGLGVF. Here the CDR3 DNA reads TGCGCCAGCAGCCAAGATAACGGCTTCGCGGGACTGGGAGTCTTC.

This clonotype was counted ten times or more. The rearrangement links TRBV12-3 or TRBV12-4 to TRBJ2-1, with unresolved D. This CDR3 is 16 amino acids long. V was cut by 7 bases and J by 0 bases, with 16 bases left in between. In DNA, the CDR3 is TGTGCCAGCACCCTCTCAGGATCTAGCTCCTACAATGAGCAGTTCTTC. Its translation is CASTLSGSSSYNEQFF.

The gene calls are TRBV10-3 and TRBJ2-7; 9 bases are a match to TRBD2. The V gene's germline CDR1 is ENHRY and CDR2 SYGVKD. Unmatched junction bases numbered 11, after V lost 3 bases and J lost 2 bases. CDR3 length: 17 amino acids. The CDR3 loop is CAISERQGLAGPYEQYF. The CDR3 DNA reads TGTGCCATCAGTGAACGACAGGGCCTAGCGGGACCCTACGAGCAGTACTTC.

In its sample, this clonotype was seen many times. This chain connects TRBV5-6 to TRBJ1-3; no reliable D call. Looked up from germline, CDR1 is SGHDT and CDR2 is YYEEEE. The CDR3 spans 14 residues. Between the trimmed V and J ends, which lost 4 bases and 0 bases, there was a span of 8 bases. CDR3 sequence reads: CASSQDISGNTIYF. In DNA, the CDR3 is TGTGCCAGCAGCCAAGACATCTCTGGAAACACCATATATTTT.